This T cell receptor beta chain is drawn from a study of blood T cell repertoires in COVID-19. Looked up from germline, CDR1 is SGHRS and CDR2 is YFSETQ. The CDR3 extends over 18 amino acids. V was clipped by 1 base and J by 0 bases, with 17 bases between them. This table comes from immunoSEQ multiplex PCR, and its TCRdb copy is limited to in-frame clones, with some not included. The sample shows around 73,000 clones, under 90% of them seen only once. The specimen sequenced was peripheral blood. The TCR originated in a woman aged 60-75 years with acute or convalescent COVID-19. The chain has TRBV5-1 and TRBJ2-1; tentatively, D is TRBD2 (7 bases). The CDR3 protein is CASSLWGGQTHSYNEQFF. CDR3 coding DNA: TGCGCCAGCAGCTTGTGGGGGGGACAAACCCACTCCTACAATGAGCAGTTCTTC.